This T cell receptor beta chain was captured by sequencing in a study of blood T cells in healthy people across ages (dated by TCRdb to between 2014 and 2017). A note on the overall study: Template switching captured roughly one uniquely barcoded TCR beta cDNA molecule per two T cells in model experiments. Donors were grouped into four age groups: young (average roughly 17 years), middle-aged (39), aged (around 56) and long-lived (82). Age-related changes in TCR beta repertoire diversity were measured in the study by deep sequencing normalized with unique cDNA molecular identifiers. The study analyzed two additional independent replicas of 1 million unique cDNA reads from the same blood draw for two donors, one aged 18 to 30 and one aged 80 or older.

Systemically healthy Caucasian individuals from Russia, some 38 in total and aged about 6 to 100 years, were included as donors. Each donor gave roughly 9.5 milliliters of peripheral blood, collected into EDTA-treated Vacutainer tubes. Ficoll-Paque density-gradient centrifugation was used to isolate PBMCs, with at least 7 million per sample. Trizol reagent was used to extract total RNA from PBMCs, with at least 6 micrograms per sample. For every donor, flow cytometry on a PBMC aliquot measured the percentage of naive CD45RAhigh/CD27high T cells. General study outcomes and caveats: A strong correlation was found between observed TCR beta diversity and the percentage of naive T cells measured by flow cytometry. Donor CMV infection status was unknown, potentially confounding age-related changes in expanded clonotypes. Compared with the aged group, more naive CD4+ T cells, fewer expanded clones and increased TCR diversity were shown by the long-lived group, suggesting age selection. Estimates of total diversity from one million sequenced T cells were regarded as lower bounds and underestimates. Observed TCR beta diversity per million T cells fell roughly linearly with age, and a significant reduction was already apparent by age around 39. Because profiling used bulk unsorted PBMCs, naive and antigen-experienced compartments could not be compared conclusively.

As concerns this clonotype: No cognate antigen has been identified for it. One base away there is no much larger clone; base qualities are not given.

The CDR3 has 13 amino acids, counting the end cysteine and phenylalanine. Left in the record is the CDR3 DNA by itself, 39 bases read in frame from the first base. CDR1 and CDR2, looked up from the germline V gene, are SGHRS and YFSETQ. After removal of 7 bases from V and 4 bases from J, the junction retains 4 bases not matched to a gene. Preparation of the library involved 5' RACE. TCRdb lists the instrument as Illumina HiSeq 2500. A second PCR of roughly 7 to 11 cycles was run with a J-beta primer mix and a sample-barcoded 5' primer. Each TCR beta cDNA molecule received a unique molecular identifier from a template-switch 5' adaptor carrying 12 random nucleotides. Each sample yielded at least 2.5 million CDR3-containing paired-end reads. The Mint cDNA synthesis kit, primed by a TRBC-specific oligonucleotide, was used to synthesize first-strand cDNA from all RNA. Following uracil-DNA glycosylase treatment, a first 18-cycle PCR with universal primers M1SS and BC2_uni_R was performed on all cDNA. Under the source paper's analysis protocol: Normalization of each sample was performed by random selection of 1 million high-quality reads, each carrying a distinct molecular identifier. Reads sharing molecular identifiers were discarded rather than binned into consensus sequences. MiTCR, with a Q25 quality threshold and the strictest error-elimination algorithm, was used for CDR3 identification, clonotype clustering and error correction. A nonparametric unseen species model using Euler transformation provided a lower-bound estimate of total TCR beta diversity. TCRdb passed the public sequencing reads through fastp at Q25 and MiXCR, retaining productive beta sequences. Every CDR3 protein is listed once, alongside the most common genes and DNA of its rows. These V and J calls originate from TCRdb's pipeline instead of the authors' own analysis. Within this sample are over 750,000 distinct CDR3 sequences, with more than 20% of them counted one time only. 9.4% of the sample comes from the top ten.

Another study also made use of these data, one on T cells of mothers and their children. As described in the second report: Donors were nine systemically healthy Caucasian individuals: three mothers and their six children. cDNA synthesis used all of the extracted RNA, with approximately 1.4 ug of RNA in each 15 ul reaction. In the second PCR, sample barcodes and 2-4 random nucleotides were introduced via the M1S primer. Each mother yielded over 8.5 million TCR beta CDR3 reads and each child 3 million or so reads. Thymic selection similarly shapes TCR recombination output in related and unrelated pairs, with minor effect from inherited differences. Normalized repertoire overlap in related mother-child pairs was always slightly higher than in unrelated mother-child pairs, but the difference was never significant. With a sensitivity of approximately 93 clones per million clonotypes, no persistent microchimeric T cell clones were detected. In the study, deep NGS was used to compare the TCR beta repertoires of mothers and children, and features distinguishing related mother-child pairs from unrelated individuals were sought. Mothers averaged about 40 +/- 4 years of age and children averaged roughly 11 +/- 4 years. Libraries were sequenced on Illumina HiSeq 2000 with 100+100 nt paired-end reads after adapter ligation with NEBNext reagents. To prevent cross-contamination, the mother and child libraries were prepared a month apart and were sequenced in separate runs. Between about 500,000 and 2,300,000 distinct TCR beta clonotypes were identified per donor. Naive TCR beta clonotypes were estimated from low-frequency clonotypes matched to each donor's FACS-determined naive share, without sorting.

This TCR was sampled from a boy younger than 18 in good health. Sample: blood. Here the chain combines TRBV5-1 and TRBJ1-4; 7 bases in the junction line up with TRBD1. In nucleotide form, the sequence is TGCGCCAGCGGGGACAGTCTTAATGAAAAACTGTTTTTT. It translates as CASGDSLNEKLFF.